One sample yielded the 18 T cell receptor beta chains listed below, sequenced in a study of molecular identifiers for immune sequencing clone quantification. TCRdb independently ran MiXCR on the PCR reads; one entry per CDR3 protein. The data hold about 320,000 distinct CDR3 sequences, with about a fifth observed a single time. The sample taken for sequencing was naive CD8+ T cells from blood, with Jurkat cell RNA spiked in. The subset is: FACS-sorted CD8+CD4-CCR7+CD45RA+ naive T cells. All receptors come from a human donor in good health. Some libraries in this study had Jurkat cell RNA spiked in.

This clonotype occurred many times. The rearrangement uses TRBV19 and TRBJ2-7, with D possibly matching TRBD2 (5 bases). Germline CDR1 is LNHDA and CDR2 is SQIVND (reference sequence). This CDR3 is 12 amino acids long. The germline V and J ends were trimmed by 9 bases and 4 bases, with 13 bases remaining between them. CDR3 sequence (DNA): TGTGCCAGCAGTGCCCCGGGGTACGAGCAGTACTTC. It codes for CASSAPGYEQYF.

The chain couples TRBV6-5 to TRBJ2-6; TRBD1 matches at 10 bases. Germline V gives CDR1 MNHEY, CDR2 SVGAGI. V was clipped by 2 bases and J by 2 bases; unmatched bases: 12. This CDR3 is 20 amino acids long. Here the CDR3 DNA reads TGTGCCAGCAGTTACCAAAACCGGGACAGGGGCCTTACTGGGGCCAACGTCCTGACTTTC. Its translation is CASSYQNRDRGLTGANVLTF.

To note about this clonotype: This may arise from a read error, as a much more abundant clone is one base away. The chain combines TRBV4-1 with TRBJ1-1; possibly TRBD1 for D (5 bases). Germline V gene lookup returns CDR1 MGHRA and CDR2 YSYEKL. The CDR3 covers 13 residues. CDR3 region: CVSSHTGGAEAFF. The CDR3 nucleotides read TGCGTCAGCAGCCACACCGGGGGGGCTGAAGCTTTCTTT.

This chain joins TRBV12-3 or TRBV12-4 and TRBJ1-4; D unresolved. This CDR3 region has 13 residues. V lost 1 base and J 7 bases, leaving 7 bases between the germline ends. CDR3 nucleotides: TGTGCCAGCAGTTTAGTTCTAAGTGAAAAACTGTTTTTT. This encodes CASSLVLSEKLFF.

This clonotype appeared many times. The chain uses TRBV5-4 and TRBJ2-3; the D gene is possibly TRBD1 (6 bases). Trimming stripped 4 bases from V and 1 base from J, with 13 bases between. The germline V gene has CDR1 SGHNT and CDR2 YYREEE (reference sequence). This CDR3 spans 15 amino acids. The CDR3 nucleotides are TGTGCCAGCAGCGCACAGGGTAGCGGCACAGATACGCAGTATTTT. It yields the protein CASSAQGSGTDTQYF.

This clonotype was found many times. The chain joins TRBV9 to TRBJ2-2, with unresolved D. This CDR3 comprises 12 residues. V lost 0 bases and J lost 3, with 0 bases in between. From germline, CDR1 is SGDLS and CDR2 YYNGEE. The CDR3 region is CASSVDTGELFF. The CDR3 nucleotides are TGTGCCAGCAGCGTAGACACCGGGGAGCTGTTTTTT.

At least ten counts were recorded for this clonotype. The chain is built from TRBV5-5 and TRBJ2-3; D gene unclear. Per germline, CDR1 SGHKS and CDR2 YYEKEE (reference sequence). The V end lost 2 bases, the J end lost 1 base, and 11 bases lay between the germline ends. The CDR3 is 15 amino acids. The CDR3 DNA reads TGTGCCAGCAGCTTCTCCGGGTTTGGCACAGATACGCAGTATTTT. This translates into CASSFSGFGTDTQYF.

As concerns this clonotype: A clone one base away is much larger, so this may be a read error. The chain couples TRBV19 to TRBJ2-1; D might be TRBD2 (6 bases). The CDR3 runs to 16 residues. The germline V gene encodes CDR1 LNHDA and CDR2 SQIVND (reference sequence). The CDR3 protein is CVSSPLALNTYNEQFF. CDR3 bases: TGTGTCAGTAGTCCCCTAGCGCTGAATACCTACAATGAGCAGTTCTTC.

This clonotype was detected only a few times. V is TRBV12-3 or TRBV12-4 and J is TRBJ1-3; no clear D gene. CDR3 size: 15 residues. Trimming removed 4 bases from V and 0 bases from J, with 10 bases in between. This chain's CDR3 is CASSSRRASGNTIYF. The CDR3 coding sequence is TGTGCCAGCAGTTCCCGACGTGCCTCTGGAAACACCATATATTTT.

A note on this clonotype: It may be a read error: a sequence one base away is much more abundant. This sequence joins TRBV28 and TRBJ1-4; the D is unclear. Germline-derived CDR1 and CDR2 are MDHEN and SYDVKM. This CDR3 has 18 residues. CDR3 region: CASSLSGIWGATNEKQFF. CDR3 sequence (DNA): TGTGCCAGCAGTTTATCGGGGATCTGGGGTGCAACTAATGAAAAACAGTTTTTT.

The rearrangement joins TRBV7-9 to TRBJ2-5; no clear D gene. Germline assignment: CDR1 SEHNR and CDR2 FQNEAQ (reference sequence). The V and J ends lost 2 bases and 2 bases respectively, with 12 bases between them. This CDR3 spans 15 amino acids. CDR3 sequence (DNA): TGTGCCAGCAGCTTACGGACCGGACCACAAGAGACCCAGTACTTC. Translated: CASSLRTGPQETQYF.

The rearrangement uses TRBV3-1 and TRBJ2-2, with no clear D. Germline V CDR1 and CDR2: LGHDT, YNNKEL (reference sequence). The CDR3 runs to 13 residues. V was pared by 4 bases and J by 8 bases, with 11 bases between. The CDR3 DNA is TGTGCCAGCAGCCCTGAAGCGTCAGGGGAGCTGTTTTTT. This codes for CASSPEASGELFF.

This clonotype has at least ten counts. The chain links TRBV5-6 to TRBJ2-7, with 7 nucleotides matching TRBD1. CDR3 length: 17 amino acids. Trimming removed 3 bases from V and 0 bases from J; junction bases left unmatched: 12. Germline assignment: CDR1 SGHDT and CDR2 YYEEEE. The CDR3 spells CASSWGPGQRDSYEQYF. CDR3 coding DNA: TGTGCCAGCAGCTGGGGTCCGGGACAGCGCGACTCCTACGAGCAGTACTTC.

About this clonotype: An end of the junction differs from the germline gene, which may be a read error. V gene TRBV7-6 combines with J gene TRBJ2-3; perhaps TRBD2 as D (6 bases). From germline, CDR1 is SGHVS and CDR2 FNYEAQ. CDR3 length: 12 amino acids. The DNA of the CDR3 is TGTGCCAGCAGTTCCGGGGGAGATGCGCAGTATTTT. This translates into CASSSGGDAQYF.

This clonotype was picked up many times. The chain employs TRBV28 and TRBJ1-5; no reliable D call. Germline V gene data show CDR1 as MDHEN and CDR2 as SYDVKM. CDR3 length: 15 residues. V lost 3 bases, J lost 3 bases, and 12 bases lay in between. The CDR3, as DNA: TGTGCCAGCAGTTTCTTTACTTCGGACAATCAGCCCCAGCATTTT. This sequence encodes CASSFFTSDNQPQHF.

At least ten counts were recorded for this clonotype. The chain couples TRBV4-3 to TRBJ2-7; possibly TRBD1 or TRBD2 for D (5 bases each). Looked up from germline, CDR1 is LGHNA and CDR2 is YSLEER. The CDR3 has 16 amino acids. Between the trimmed V and J ends, which lost 3 bases and 6 bases, there was a span of 21 bases. CDR3 in amino acids: CASSQARTGGTTEQYF. CDR3 coding DNA: TGCGCCAGCAGCCAGGCCCGGACTGGGGGAACTACCGAGCAGTACTTC.

In this sample, this clonotype turned up a few times. The V gene is TRBV24-1, the J gene TRBJ2-1; a possible D gene is TRBD2 (6 bases). The germline gives CDR1 KGHDR, CDR2 SFDVKD. The CDR3 runs to 17 residues. V lost 4 bases, J lost 1 base, and 16 bases lay in between. The CDR3 bases are TGTGCCACCAGTGAGTTCGCCGGGAGTGGGTCCTACAATGAGCAGTTCTTC. Its translation: CATSEFAGSGSYNEQFF.

Note on this clonotype: In this CDR3 the conserved last residue, phenylalanine or tryptophan, is missing, so a read error is likely. This sequence joins TRBV3-1 and TRBJ2-2; no clear D gene. Germline CDR1 is LGHDT and CDR2 is YNNKEL (reference sequence). This CDR3 has 13 residues. Trimming took 1 base from V and 5 from J, leaving 5 bases between them. CDR3 DNA: TGTGCCAGCAGCCAAGTCGCGACCGGGGAGCTGTTTCTT. It specifies CASSQVATGELFL.